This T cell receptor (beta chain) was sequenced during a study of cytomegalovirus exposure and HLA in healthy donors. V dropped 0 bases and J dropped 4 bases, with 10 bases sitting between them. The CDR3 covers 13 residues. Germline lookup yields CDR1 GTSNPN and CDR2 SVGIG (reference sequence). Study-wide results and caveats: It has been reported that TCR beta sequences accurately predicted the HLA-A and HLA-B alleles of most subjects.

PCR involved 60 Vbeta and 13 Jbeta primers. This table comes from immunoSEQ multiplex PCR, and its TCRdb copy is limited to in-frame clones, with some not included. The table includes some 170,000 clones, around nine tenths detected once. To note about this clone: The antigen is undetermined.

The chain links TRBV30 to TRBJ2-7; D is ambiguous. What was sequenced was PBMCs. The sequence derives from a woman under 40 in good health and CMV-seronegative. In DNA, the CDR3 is TGTGCCTGGAGTGTTGTCCCGGGTTACGAGCAGTACTTC. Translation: CAWSVVPGYEQYF.